Below, one T cell receptor beta chain is given with its context. Its antigen is unknown. This entry is derived from a study of T cell responses to AZD1222 COVID-19 vaccine. In the study overall: Second doses at about 4 or about 12 weeks were pooled.

TCRdb keeps only in-frame clones here, not all; method: immunoSEQ multiplex PCR. This sample yields roughly 100,000 clones, of which 91% are seen a single time; less than 55% belongs to the top ten. Germline-derived CDR1 and CDR2 are KGHSH and LQKENI. The V gene end was trimmed by 3 bases and the J gene end by 1 base; junction bases not matched to a gene: 5. The CDR3 covers 15 residues. The study, taken as a whole, reports: Scientists sampled the repertoires only once the peak T cell response had passed.

The clonotype comes from an adult in good health. The material was peripheral blood, obtained on day 0 of AZD1222 vaccination. This chain connects TRBV18 to TRBJ1-2, with TRBD1 matching 7 bases. The CDR3 protein is CASSPRDSFNYGYTF. CDR3 sequence (DNA): TGTGCCAGCTCACCTAGGGACAGTTTTAACTATGGCTACACCTTC. The variable domain in full, completed from reference TRBV18 and TRBJ1-2, reads NAGVMQNPRHLVRRRGQEARLRCSPMKGHSHVYWYRQLPEEGLKFMVYLQKENIIDESGMPKERFSAEFPKEGPSILRIQQVVRGDSAAYFCASSPRDSFNYGYTFGSGTRLTVV.